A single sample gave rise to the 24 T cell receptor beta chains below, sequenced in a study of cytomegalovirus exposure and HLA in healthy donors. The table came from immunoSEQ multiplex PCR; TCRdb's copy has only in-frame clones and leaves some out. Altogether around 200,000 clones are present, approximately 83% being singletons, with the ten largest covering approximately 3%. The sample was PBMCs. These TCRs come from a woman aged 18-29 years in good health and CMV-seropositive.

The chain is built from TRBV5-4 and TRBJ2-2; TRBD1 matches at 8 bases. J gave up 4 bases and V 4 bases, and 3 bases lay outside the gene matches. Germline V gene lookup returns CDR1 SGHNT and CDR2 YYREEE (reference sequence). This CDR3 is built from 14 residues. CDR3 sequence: CASSPGGGTGELFF. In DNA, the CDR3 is TGTGCCAGCAGCCCAGGGGGCGGCACCGGGGAGCTGTTTTTT.

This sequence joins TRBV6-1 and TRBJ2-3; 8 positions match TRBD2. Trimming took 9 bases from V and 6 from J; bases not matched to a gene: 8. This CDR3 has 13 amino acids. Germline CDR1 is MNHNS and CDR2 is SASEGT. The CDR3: CARAGGPGDTQYF. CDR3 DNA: TGTGCCAGGGCGGGGGGTCCGGGGGATACGCAGTATTTT.

DNA of the CDR3: TGTGCCAGCAGTAAAGACAGGGCCCTGAACACTGAAGCTTTCTTT. Encoded protein: CASSKDRALNTEAFF. The chain links TRBV2 to TRBJ1-1, with 7 bases that match TRBD1. After removal of 5 bases from V and 0 bases from J, the junction contained 6 bases not matched to a gene. The length of the CDR3 is 15 residues. Germline lookup yields CDR1 SNHLY and CDR2 FYNNEI.

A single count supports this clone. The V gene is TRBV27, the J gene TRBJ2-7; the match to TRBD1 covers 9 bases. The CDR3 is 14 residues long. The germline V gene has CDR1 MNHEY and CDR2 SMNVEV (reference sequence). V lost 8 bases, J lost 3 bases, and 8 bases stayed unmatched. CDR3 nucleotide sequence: TGTGCCAGCGGACGGGGGACAGGGAACTACGAGCAGTACTTC. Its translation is CASGRGTGNYEQYF.

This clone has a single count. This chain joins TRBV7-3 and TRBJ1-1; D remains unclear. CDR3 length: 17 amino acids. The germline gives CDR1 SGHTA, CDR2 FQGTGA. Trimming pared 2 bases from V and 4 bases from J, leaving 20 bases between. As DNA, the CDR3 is TGTGCCAGCAGCTTAGGTTTTCGGAGAGATCGGGGCACTGAAGCTTTCTTT. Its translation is CASSLGFRRDRGTEAFF. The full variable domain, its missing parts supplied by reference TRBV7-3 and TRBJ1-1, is GAGVSQTPSNKVTEKGKYVELRCDPISGHTALYWYRQSLGQGPEFLIYFQGTGAADDSGLPNDRFFAVRPEGSVSTLKIQRTERGDSAVYLCASSLGFRRDRGTEAFFGQGTRLTVV.

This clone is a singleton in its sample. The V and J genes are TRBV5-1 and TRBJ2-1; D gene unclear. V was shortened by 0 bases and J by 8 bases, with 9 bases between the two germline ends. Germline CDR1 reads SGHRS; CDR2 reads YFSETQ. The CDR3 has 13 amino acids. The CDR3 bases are TGCGCCAGCAGCTTGGGGATGGGCGATGAGCAGTTCTTC. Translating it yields CASSLGMGDEQFF.

The CDR3 here is CASSFTGTGGSIQYF. The CDR3 coding sequence is TGTGCCAGCAGCTTCACCGGGACAGGGGGCTCCATTCAGTACTTC. This chain uses TRBV5-6 with TRBJ2-4, with 12 bases aligning to TRBD1. The germline CDR1 and CDR2 sequences are SGHDT and YYEEEE. This CDR3 has 15 amino acids. V shed 2 bases, J shed 9 bases, and the junction held 6 bases outside the gene matches.

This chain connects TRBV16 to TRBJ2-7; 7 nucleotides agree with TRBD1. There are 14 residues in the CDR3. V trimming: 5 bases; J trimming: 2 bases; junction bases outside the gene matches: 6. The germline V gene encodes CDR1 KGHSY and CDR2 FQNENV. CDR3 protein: CASSAGTVPYEQYF. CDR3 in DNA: TGTGCCAGCAGCGCCGGGACAGTACCCTACGAGCAGTACTTC.

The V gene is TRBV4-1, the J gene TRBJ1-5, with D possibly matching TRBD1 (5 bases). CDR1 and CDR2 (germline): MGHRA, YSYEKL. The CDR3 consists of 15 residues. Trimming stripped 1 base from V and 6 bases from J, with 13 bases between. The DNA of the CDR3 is TGCGCCAGCAGCCAAGTAACAGGCGCAGGTCAGCCCCAGCATTTT. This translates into CASSQVTGAGQPQHF.

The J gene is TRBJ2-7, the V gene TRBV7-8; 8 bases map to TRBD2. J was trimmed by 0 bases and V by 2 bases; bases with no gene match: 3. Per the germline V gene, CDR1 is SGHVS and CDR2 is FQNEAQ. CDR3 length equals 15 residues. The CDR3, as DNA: TGTGCCAGCAGCTTATCAGCGGGGGCCTCCTACGAGCAGTACTTC. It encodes CASSLSAGASYEQYF.

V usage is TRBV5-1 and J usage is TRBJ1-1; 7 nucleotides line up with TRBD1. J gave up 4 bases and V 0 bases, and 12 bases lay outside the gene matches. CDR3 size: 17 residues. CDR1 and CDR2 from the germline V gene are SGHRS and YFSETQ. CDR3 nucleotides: TGCGCCAGCAGCTTGGGTGTAGGAGGGGGCTGGTTCACTGAAGCTTTCTTT. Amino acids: CASSLGVGGGWFTEAFF.

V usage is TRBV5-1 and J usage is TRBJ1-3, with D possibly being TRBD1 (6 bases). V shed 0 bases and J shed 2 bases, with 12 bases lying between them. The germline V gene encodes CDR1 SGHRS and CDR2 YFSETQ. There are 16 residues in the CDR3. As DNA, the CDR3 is TGCGCCAGCAGCTTGGATGGCGGGGGCGCTGGAAACACCATATATTTT. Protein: CASSLDGGGAGNTIYF.

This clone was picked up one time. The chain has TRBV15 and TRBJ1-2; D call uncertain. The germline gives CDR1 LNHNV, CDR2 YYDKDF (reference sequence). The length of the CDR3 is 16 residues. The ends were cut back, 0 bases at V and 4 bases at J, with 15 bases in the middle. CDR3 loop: CATSRDVADLGYGYTF. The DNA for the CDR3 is TGTGCCACCAGCAGAGATGTTGCGGACTTGGGCTATGGCTACACCTTC.

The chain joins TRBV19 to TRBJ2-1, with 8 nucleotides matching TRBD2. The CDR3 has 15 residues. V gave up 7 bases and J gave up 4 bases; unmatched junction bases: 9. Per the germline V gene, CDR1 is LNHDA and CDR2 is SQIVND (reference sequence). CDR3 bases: TGTGCCAGTACCCTGCAGCGGGGGAGTTACAATGAGCAGTTCTTC. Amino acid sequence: CASTLQRGSYNEQFF.

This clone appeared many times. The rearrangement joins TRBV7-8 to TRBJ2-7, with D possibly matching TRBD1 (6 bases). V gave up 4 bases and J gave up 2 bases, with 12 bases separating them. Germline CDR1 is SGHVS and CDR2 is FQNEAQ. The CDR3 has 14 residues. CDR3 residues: CASSSQQGAYEQYF. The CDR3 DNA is TGTGCCAGCAGCTCCCAACAGGGTGCCTACGAGCAGTACTTC.

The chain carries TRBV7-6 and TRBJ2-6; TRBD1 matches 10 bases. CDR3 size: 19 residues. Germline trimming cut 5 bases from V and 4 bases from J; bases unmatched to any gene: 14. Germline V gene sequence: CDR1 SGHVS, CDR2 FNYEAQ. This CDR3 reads CASSPRQGAMGPGANVLTF. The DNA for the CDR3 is TGTGCCAGCAGCCCTCGACAGGGGGCAATGGGGCCCGGGGCCAACGTCCTGACTTTC.

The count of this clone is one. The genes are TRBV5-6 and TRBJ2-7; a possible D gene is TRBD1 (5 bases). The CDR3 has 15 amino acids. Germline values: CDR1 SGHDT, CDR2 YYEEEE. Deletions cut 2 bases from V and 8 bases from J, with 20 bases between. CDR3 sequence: CASSFWAGAYEKQYF. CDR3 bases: TGTGCCAGCAGCTTTTGGGCTGGGGCCTACGAAAAGCAGTACTTC.

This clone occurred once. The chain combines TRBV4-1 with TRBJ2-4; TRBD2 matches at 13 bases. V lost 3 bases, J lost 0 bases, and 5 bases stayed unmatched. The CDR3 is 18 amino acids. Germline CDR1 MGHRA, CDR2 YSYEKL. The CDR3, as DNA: TGCGCCAGCAGCCACGGACTAGCGGGGGCCCTAGCCAAAAACATTCAGTACTTC. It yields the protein CASSHGLAGALAKNIQYF.

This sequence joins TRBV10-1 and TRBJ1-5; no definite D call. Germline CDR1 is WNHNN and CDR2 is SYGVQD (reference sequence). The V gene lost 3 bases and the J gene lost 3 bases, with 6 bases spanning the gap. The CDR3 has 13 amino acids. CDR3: CASSDRLNQPQHF. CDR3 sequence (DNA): TGCGCCAGCAGTGACAGGCTCAATCAGCCCCAGCATTTT.

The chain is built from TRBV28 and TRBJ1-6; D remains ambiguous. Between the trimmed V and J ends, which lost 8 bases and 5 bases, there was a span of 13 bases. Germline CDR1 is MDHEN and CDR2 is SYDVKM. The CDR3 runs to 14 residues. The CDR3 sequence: CASCYPGNNSPLHF. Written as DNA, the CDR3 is TGTGCCAGCTGTTACCCGGGGAATAATTCACCCCTCCACTTT.

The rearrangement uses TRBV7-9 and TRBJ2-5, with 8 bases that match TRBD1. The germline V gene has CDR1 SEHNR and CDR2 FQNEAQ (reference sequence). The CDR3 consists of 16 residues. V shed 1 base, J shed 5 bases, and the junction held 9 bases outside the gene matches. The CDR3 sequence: CASSLVSRWTGETQYF. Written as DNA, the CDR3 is TGTGCCAGCAGCTTAGTATCTCGGTGGACAGGGGAGACCCAGTACTTC.

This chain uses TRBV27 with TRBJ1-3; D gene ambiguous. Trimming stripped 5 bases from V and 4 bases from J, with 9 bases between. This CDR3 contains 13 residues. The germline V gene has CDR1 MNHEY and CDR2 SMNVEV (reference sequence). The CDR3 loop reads CASSPYSGNTIYF. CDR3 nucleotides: TGTGCCAGCAGTCCTTACAGCGGAAACACCATATATTTT.

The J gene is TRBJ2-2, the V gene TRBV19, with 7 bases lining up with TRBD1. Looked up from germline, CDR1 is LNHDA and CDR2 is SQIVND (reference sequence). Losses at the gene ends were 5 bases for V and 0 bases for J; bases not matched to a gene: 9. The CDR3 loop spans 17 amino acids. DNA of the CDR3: TGTGCCAGTAGTCCCCTGACAGGGAGAACGAACACCGGGGAGCTGTTTTTT. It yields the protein CASSPLTGRTNTGELFF.

Here the CDR3 DNA reads TGTGCCAGCAGCGAAACCAGATATGGCTACACCTTC. Its protein product is CASSETRYGYTF. V is TRBV9 and J is TRBJ1-2; D not certain. Trimming shortened V by 3 bases and J by 5 bases, and 8 bases separated the two germline ends. CDR1 is SGDLS and CDR2 is YYNGEE in the germline V gene. There are 12 residues in the CDR3.